A selection of T cell receptor beta chains follows, all from one sample in a study of tumor-infiltrating lymphocytes in localized non-small cell lung cancer. Some clones are missing from TCRdb's copy, which holds only in-frame ones; the method was immunoSEQ multiplex PCR. The sample has 12,000 to 15,000 clones; around 65% are singletons. Sequencing was done on a sample of uninvolved lung tissue not adjacent to the tumor. The receptors were sampled from a human donor with non-small cell lung cancer. Both conserved end residues are part of each CDR3. Fields, in order: J gene, V gene, D gene, clone size, CDR3 protein, CDR3 DNA. The D gene is left open where the match is weak. Some rows have no size entry. The others give once, few or many, or a class for an expanded clone.

j_call: TRBJ1-2; v_call: TRBV28; d_call: NA; clone_size: NA; cdr3_aa: CASSLYLYGYTF; cdr3_nt: TGTGCCAGCAGTTTATATCTCTATGGCTACACCTTC
j_call: TRBJ2-3; v_call: TRBV9; d_call: NA; clone_size: NA; cdr3_aa: CASSSGGGLFTDTQYF; cdr3_nt: TGTGCCAGCAGCTCAGGAGGGGGCTTATTCACAGATACGCAGTATTTT
j_call: TRBJ1-2; v_call: TRBV5-4; d_call: NA; clone_size: few; cdr3_aa: CASSLDGTYGYTF; cdr3_nt: TGTGCCAGCAGCTTGGACGGGACCTATGGCTACACCTTC
j_call: TRBJ1-5; v_call: TRBV30; d_call: NA; clone_size: few; cdr3_aa: CAWSLGVVEDGNQPQHF; cdr3_nt: TGTGCCTGGAGTCTCGGAGTCGTAGAAGACGGCAATCAGCCCCAGCATTTT
j_call: TRBJ1-4; v_call: TRBV18; d_call: NA; clone_size: NA; cdr3_aa: CASSPRATGNEKLFF; cdr3_nt: TGTGCCAGCTCACCACGGGCGACGGGTAATGAAAAACTGTTTTTT
j_call: TRBJ2-1; v_call: TRBV5-8; d_call: TRBD1; clone_size: NA; cdr3_aa: CASSSSGQGSNEQFF; cdr3_nt: TGTGCCAGCAGCTCCTCGGGACAGGGAAGCAATGAGCAGTTCTTC
j_call: TRBJ2-7; v_call: TRBV28; d_call: TRBD2; clone_size: NA; cdr3_aa: CASSPPQSGSNEQYF; cdr3_nt: TGTGCCAGCAGTCCACCTCAGAGCGGGAGCAACGAGCAGTACTTC
j_call: TRBJ1-4; v_call: TRBV6-5; d_call: NA; clone_size: NA; cdr3_aa: CASSPATPNEKLFF; cdr3_nt: TGTGCCAGCAGTCCAGCCACCCCTAATGAAAAACTGTTTTTT
j_call: TRBJ1-4; v_call: TRBV25-1; d_call: NA; clone_size: few; cdr3_aa: CASGINEKLFF; cdr3_nt: TGTGCCAGCGGTATCAATGAAAAACTGTTTTTT
j_call: TRBJ1-5; v_call: TRBV10-3; d_call: TRBD1; clone_size: NA; cdr3_aa: CASSPDRLNSNQPQHF; cdr3_nt: TGTGCCAGCAGCCCGGACAGGCTGAATAGCAATCAGCCCCAGCATTTT
j_call: TRBJ1-1; v_call: TRBV5-4; d_call: NA; clone_size: NA; cdr3_aa: CASSFRDAGTEAFF; cdr3_nt: TGTGCCAGCAGCTTCCGGGACGCAGGGACTGAAGCTTTCTTT
j_call: TRBJ2-1; v_call: TRBV11-2; d_call: TRBD2; clone_size: NA; cdr3_aa: CASSSSGGAWNEQFF; cdr3_nt: TGTGCCAGCAGCTCCAGCGGGGGGGCTTGGAATGAGCAGTTCTTC
j_call: TRBJ1-6; v_call: TRBV30; d_call: TRBD1; clone_size: NA; cdr3_aa: CAWKPRDRVVSPLHF; cdr3_nt: TGTGCCTGGAAACCCCGGGACAGGGTGGTTTCACCCCTCCACTTT
j_call: TRBJ1-4; v_call: TRBV5-1; d_call: NA; clone_size: medium-sized; cdr3_aa: CASSAADRTNEKLFF; cdr3_nt: TGCGCCAGCAGCGCGGCAGACAGAACTAATGAAAAACTGTTTTTT
j_call: TRBJ1-5; v_call: TRBV30; d_call: NA; clone_size: few; cdr3_aa: CAWQSSYNQPQHF; cdr3_nt: TGTGCCTGGCAAAGTTCCTACAATCAGCCCCAGCATTTT
j_call: TRBJ1-5; v_call: TRBV6-6; d_call: TRBD1; clone_size: NA; cdr3_aa: CASSFDRGGNQPQHF; cdr3_nt: TGTGCCAGCAGTTTTGACAGGGGTGGCAATCAGCCCCAGCATTTT
j_call: TRBJ1-1; v_call: TRBV6-5; d_call: NA; clone_size: NA; cdr3_aa: CASSYLRFSDTEAFF; cdr3_nt: TGTGCCAGCAGTTATTTACGCTTCTCCGACACTGAAGCTTTCTTT
j_call: TRBJ2-1; v_call: TRBV21-1; d_call: NA; clone_size: NA; cdr3_aa: CASSKTPPRDPLNNEQFF; cdr3_nt: TGTGCCAGCAGCAAAACCCCCCCTAGGGACCCTCTAAACAATGAGCAGTTCTTC
j_call: TRBJ2-7; v_call: TRBV6-5; d_call: TRBD1; clone_size: few; cdr3_aa: CASSYRSGQGAHEQYF; cdr3_nt: TGTGCCAGCAGTTACAGGTCGGGACAGGGGGCCCACGAGCAGTACTTC
j_call: TRBJ2-5; v_call: TRBV6-6; d_call: NA; clone_size: NA; cdr3_aa: CASSYSKGGRETQYF; cdr3_nt: TGTGCCAGCAGTTACTCGAAGGGTGGAAGGGAGACCCAGTACTTC
j_call: TRBJ2-3; v_call: TRBV4-3; d_call: TRBD2; clone_size: medium-sized; cdr3_aa: CASSQGVAGNTDTQYF; cdr3_nt: TGCGCCAGCAGCCAAGGGGTAGCGGGAAACACAGATACGCAGTATTTT
j_call: TRBJ1-2; v_call: TRBV2; d_call: TRBD1; clone_size: NA; cdr3_aa: CASSGGTGSYGYTF; cdr3_nt: TGTGCCAGCAGTGGCGGGACAGGAAGCTATGGCTACACCTTC
j_call: TRBJ2-7; v_call: TRBV11-3; d_call: NA; clone_size: NA; cdr3_aa: CASSATANSYEQYF; cdr3_nt: TGTGCCAGCAGCGCGACAGCGAACTCCTACGAGCAGTACTTC
j_call: TRBJ2-5; v_call: TRBV5-1; d_call: TRBD2; clone_size: NA; cdr3_aa: CASSLAASGRAMETQYF; cdr3_nt: TGCGCCAGCAGCTTGGCTGCTAGCGGGAGGGCCATGGAGACCCAGTACTTC
j_call: TRBJ2-1; v_call: TRBV2; d_call: NA; clone_size: few; cdr3_aa: CASSRDSRGGSSYNEQFF; cdr3_nt: TGTGCCAGCAGCAGGGACAGCCGGGGAGGAAGCTCCTACAATGAGCAGTTCTTC
j_call: TRBJ1-4; v_call: TRBV4-3; d_call: NA; clone_size: few; cdr3_aa: CASSQVGWMRSNEKLFF; cdr3_nt: TGCGCCAGCAGCCAAGTGGGGTGGATGAGGAGTAATGAAAAACTGTTTTTT
j_call: TRBJ2-3; v_call: TRBV7-9; d_call: TRBD2; clone_size: few; cdr3_aa: CASSPQLAGGSGDTQYF; cdr3_nt: TGTGCCAGCAGCCCTCAATTAGCGGGGGGCAGCGGAGATACGCAGTATTTT
j_call: TRBJ2-1; v_call: TRBV2; d_call: NA; clone_size: NA; cdr3_aa: CASRGNNEQFF; cdr3_nt: TGTGCCAGCAGGGGGAACAATGAGCAGTTCTTC
j_call: TRBJ2-7; v_call: TRBV6-6; d_call: TRBD2; clone_size: NA; cdr3_aa: CASKTSGSSHEQYF; cdr3_nt: TGTGCCAGCAAAACTAGCGGGAGTTCCCACGAGCAGTACTTC
j_call: TRBJ2-2; v_call: TRBV28; d_call: NA; clone_size: NA; cdr3_aa: CASSFKSGELFF; cdr3_nt: TGTGCCAGCAGTTTTAAGTCCGGGGAGCTGTTTTTT
j_call: TRBJ2-2; v_call: TRBV28; d_call: NA; clone_size: NA; cdr3_aa: CASTPFLGTPNTGELFF; cdr3_nt: TGTGCCAGCACCCCCTTCCTCGGGACACCGAACACCGGGGAGCTGTTTTTT
j_call: TRBJ1-2; v_call: TRBV2; d_call: NA; clone_size: once; cdr3_aa: CASSAVRGRDGYTF; cdr3_nt: TGTGCCAGCAGTGCGGTTAGAGGGAGGGATGGCTACACCTTC
j_call: TRBJ1-2; v_call: TRBV5-1; d_call: TRBD1; clone_size: few; cdr3_aa: CASSITGGAVSNYGYTF; cdr3_nt: TGCGCCAGCAGCATTACAGGGGGGGCAGTTTCCAACTATGGCTACACCTTC
j_call: TRBJ2-1; v_call: TRBV5-6; d_call: TRBD2; clone_size: NA; cdr3_aa: CASSLRTSGGNYNEQFF; cdr3_nt: TGTGCCAGCAGCTTACGGACTAGCGGGGGCAACTACAATGAGCAGTTCTTC
j_call: TRBJ2-6; v_call: TRBV30; d_call: TRBD1; clone_size: NA; cdr3_aa: CGGWPDRAGANVLTF; cdr3_nt: TGTGGGGGGTGGCCCGACAGGGCTGGGGCCAACGTCCTGACTTTC
j_call: TRBJ2-7; v_call: TRBV7-2; d_call: TRBD2; clone_size: once; cdr3_aa: CASSPLAGRVNIYF; cdr3_nt: TGTGCCAGCAGCCCCCTAGCGGGACGGGTTAATATATACTTC
j_call: TRBJ1-4; v_call: TRBV28; d_call: NA; clone_size: NA; cdr3_aa: CASTLPTNEKLFF; cdr3_nt: TGTGCCAGCACCCTCCCAACTAATGAAAAACTGTTTTTT
j_call: TRBJ1-2; v_call: TRBV9; d_call: TRBD1; clone_size: medium-sized; cdr3_aa: CASSPGGTVIYTF; cdr3_nt: TGTGCCAGCAGCCCCGGGGGGACAGTCATCTACACCTTC
j_call: TRBJ1-5; v_call: TRBV30; d_call: NA; clone_size: few; cdr3_aa: CAWGSFSNQPQHF; cdr3_nt: TGTGCCTGGGGAAGTTTTAGCAATCAGCCCCAGCATTTT
j_call: TRBJ1-3; v_call: TRBV28; d_call: TRBD1; clone_size: NA; cdr3_aa: CASSALGPGQGYSNTIYF; cdr3_nt: TGTGCCAGCAGCGCCTTGGGCCCGGGACAGGGTTATTCAAACACCATATATTTT
j_call: TRBJ1-5; v_call: TRBV30; d_call: NA; clone_size: NA; cdr3_aa: CAWSGGNQPQHF; cdr3_nt: TGTGCCTGGAGTGGGGGTAATCAGCCCCAGCATTTT
j_call: TRBJ1-1; v_call: TRBV27; d_call: NA; clone_size: NA; cdr3_aa: CASRGIGKGGTEAFF; cdr3_nt: TGTGCCAGCAGGGGAATTGGTAAGGGTGGCACTGAAGCTTTCTTT